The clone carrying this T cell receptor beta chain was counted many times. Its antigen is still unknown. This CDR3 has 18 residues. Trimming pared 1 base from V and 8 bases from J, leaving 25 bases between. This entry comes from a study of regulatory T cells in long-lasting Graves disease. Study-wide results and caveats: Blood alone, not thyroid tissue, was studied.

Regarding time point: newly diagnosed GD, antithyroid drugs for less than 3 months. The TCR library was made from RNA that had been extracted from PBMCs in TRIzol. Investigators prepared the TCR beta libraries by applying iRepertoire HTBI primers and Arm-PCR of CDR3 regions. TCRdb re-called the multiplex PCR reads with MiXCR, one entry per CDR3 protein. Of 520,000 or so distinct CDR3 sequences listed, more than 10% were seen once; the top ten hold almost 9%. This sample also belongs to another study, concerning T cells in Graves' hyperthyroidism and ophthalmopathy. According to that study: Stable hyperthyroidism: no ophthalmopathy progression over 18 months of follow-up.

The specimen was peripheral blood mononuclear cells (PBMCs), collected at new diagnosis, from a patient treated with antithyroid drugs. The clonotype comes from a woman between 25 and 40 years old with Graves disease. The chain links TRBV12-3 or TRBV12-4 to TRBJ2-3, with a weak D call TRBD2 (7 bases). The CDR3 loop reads CASSLVLPLRGPRGTQYF. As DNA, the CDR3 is TGTGCCAGCAGTTTAGTTCTGCCCTTGCGGGGGCCAAGGGGTACGCAGTATTTT.